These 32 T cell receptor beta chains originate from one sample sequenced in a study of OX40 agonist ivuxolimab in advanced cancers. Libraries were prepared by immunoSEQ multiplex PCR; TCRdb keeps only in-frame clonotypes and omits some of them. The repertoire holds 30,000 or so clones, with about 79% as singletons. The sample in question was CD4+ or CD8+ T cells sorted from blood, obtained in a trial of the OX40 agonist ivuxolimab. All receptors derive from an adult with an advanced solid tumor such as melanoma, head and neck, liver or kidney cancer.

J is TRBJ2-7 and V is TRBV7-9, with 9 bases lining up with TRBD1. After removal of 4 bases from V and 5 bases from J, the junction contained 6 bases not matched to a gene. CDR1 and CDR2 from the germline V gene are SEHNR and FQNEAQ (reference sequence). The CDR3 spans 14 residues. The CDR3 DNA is TGTGCCAGCAGCTCCGGGACAGGGCTCGACGAGCAGTACTTC. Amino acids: CASSSGTGLDEQYF. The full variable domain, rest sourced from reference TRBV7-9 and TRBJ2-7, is DTGVSQNPRHKITKRGQNVTFRCDPISEHNRLYWYRQTLGQGPEFLTYFQNEAQLEKSRLLSDRFSAERPKGSFSTLEIQRTEQGDSAMYLCASSSGTGLDEQYFGPGTRLTVT.

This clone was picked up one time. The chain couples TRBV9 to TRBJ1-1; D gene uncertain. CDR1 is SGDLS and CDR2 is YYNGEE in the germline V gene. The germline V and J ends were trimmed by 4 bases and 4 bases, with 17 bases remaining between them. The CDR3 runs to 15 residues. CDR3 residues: CASSPRNSRGTEAFF. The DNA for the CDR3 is TGTGCCAGCAGCCCGCGAAATAGCCGGGGCACTGAAGCTTTCTTT.

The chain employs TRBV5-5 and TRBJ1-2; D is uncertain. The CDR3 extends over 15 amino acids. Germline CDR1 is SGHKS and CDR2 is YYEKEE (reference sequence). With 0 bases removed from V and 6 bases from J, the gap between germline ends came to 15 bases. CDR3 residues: CASSLALNGEDGYTF. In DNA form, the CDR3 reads TGTGCCAGCAGCTTGGCTCTAAACGGGGAGGATGGCTACACCTTC. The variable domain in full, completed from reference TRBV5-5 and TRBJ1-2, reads DAGVTQSPTHLIKTRGQQVTLRCSPISGHKSVSWYQQVLGQGPQFIFQYYEKEERGRGNFPDRFSARQFPNYSSELNVNALLLGDSALYLCASSLALNGEDGYTFGSGTRLTVV.

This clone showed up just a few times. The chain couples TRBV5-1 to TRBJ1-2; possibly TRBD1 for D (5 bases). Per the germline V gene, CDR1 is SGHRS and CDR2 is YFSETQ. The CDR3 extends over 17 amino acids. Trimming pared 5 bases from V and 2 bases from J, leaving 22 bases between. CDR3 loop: CASRGAAQQERNYGYTF. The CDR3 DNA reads TGCGCCAGCAGGGGAGCCGCGCAACAGGAAAGGAACTATGGCTACACCTTC.

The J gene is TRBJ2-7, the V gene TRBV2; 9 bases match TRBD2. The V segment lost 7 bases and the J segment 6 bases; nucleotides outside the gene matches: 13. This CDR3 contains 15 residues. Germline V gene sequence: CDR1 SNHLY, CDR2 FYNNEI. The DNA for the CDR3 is TGTGCCAGCAAATCCCCTAGCGGGGAGTCGTCCGAGCAGTACTTC. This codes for CASKSPSGESSEQYF.

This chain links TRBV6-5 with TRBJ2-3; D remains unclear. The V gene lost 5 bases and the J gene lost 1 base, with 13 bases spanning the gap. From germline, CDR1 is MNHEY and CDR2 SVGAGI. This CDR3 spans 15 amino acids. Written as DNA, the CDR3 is TGTGCCAGCAGTCGGACCGACCCTCGCACAGATACGCAGTATTTT. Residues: CASSRTDPRTDTQYF.

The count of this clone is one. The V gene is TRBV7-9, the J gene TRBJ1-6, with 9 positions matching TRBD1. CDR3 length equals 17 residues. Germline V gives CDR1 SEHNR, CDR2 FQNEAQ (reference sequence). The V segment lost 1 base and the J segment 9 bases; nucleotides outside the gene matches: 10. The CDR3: CASSLGRGTGLGSPLHF. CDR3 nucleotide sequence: TGTGCCAGCAGCTTAGGGCGGGGGACAGGGCTCGGTTCACCCCTCCACTTT. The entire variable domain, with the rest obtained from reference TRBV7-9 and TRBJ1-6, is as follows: DTGVSQNPRHKITKRGQNVTFRCDPISEHNRLYWYRQTLGQGPEFLTYFQNEAQLEKSRLLSDRFSAERPKGSFSTLEIQRTEQGDSAMYLCASSLGRGTGLGSPLHFGNGTRLTVT.

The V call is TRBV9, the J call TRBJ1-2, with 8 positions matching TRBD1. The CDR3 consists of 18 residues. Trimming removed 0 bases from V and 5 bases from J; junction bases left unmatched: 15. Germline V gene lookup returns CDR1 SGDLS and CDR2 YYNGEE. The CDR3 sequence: CASSVGSVGDRGFYGYTF. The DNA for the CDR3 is TGTGCCAGCAGCGTAGGTTCGGTAGGAGACAGGGGATTTTATGGCTACACCTTC.

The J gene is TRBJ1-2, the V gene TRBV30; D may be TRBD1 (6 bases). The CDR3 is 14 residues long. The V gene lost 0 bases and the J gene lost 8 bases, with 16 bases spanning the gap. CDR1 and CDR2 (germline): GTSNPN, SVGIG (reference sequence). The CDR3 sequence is CAWSVAQVRGGYTF. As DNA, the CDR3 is TGTGCCTGGAGTGTAGCCCAAGTCAGGGGCGGCTACACCTTC.

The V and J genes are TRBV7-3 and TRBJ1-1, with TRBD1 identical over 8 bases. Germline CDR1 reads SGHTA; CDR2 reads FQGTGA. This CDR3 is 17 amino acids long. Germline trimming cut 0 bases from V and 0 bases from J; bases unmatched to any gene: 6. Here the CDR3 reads CASSLTGSTGVNTEAFF. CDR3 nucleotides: TGTGCCAGCAGCTTAACGGGGTCGACAGGGGTGAACACTGAAGCTTTCTTT.

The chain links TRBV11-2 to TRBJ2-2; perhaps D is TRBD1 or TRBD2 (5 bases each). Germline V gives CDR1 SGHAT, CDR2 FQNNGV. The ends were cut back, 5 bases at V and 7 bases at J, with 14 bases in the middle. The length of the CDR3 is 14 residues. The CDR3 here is CASSPGPQFGELFF. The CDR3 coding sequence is TGTGCCAGCAGCCCGGGACCGCAATTCGGGGAGCTGTTTTTT.

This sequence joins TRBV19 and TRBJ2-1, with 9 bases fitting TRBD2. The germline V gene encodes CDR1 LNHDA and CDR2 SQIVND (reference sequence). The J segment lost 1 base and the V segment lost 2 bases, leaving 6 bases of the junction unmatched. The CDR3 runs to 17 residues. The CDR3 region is CASSINSGGPSYNEQFF. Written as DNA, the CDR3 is TGTGCCAGTAGTATAAATAGCGGGGGCCCTTCCTACAATGAGCAGTTCTTC.

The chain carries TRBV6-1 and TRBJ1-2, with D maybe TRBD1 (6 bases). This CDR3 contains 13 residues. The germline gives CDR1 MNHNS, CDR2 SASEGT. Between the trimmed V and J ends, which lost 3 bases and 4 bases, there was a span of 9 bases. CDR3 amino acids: CASSDTGIYGYTF. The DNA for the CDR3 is TGTGCCAGCAGTGACACAGGGATCTATGGCTACACCTTC.

In DNA, the CDR3 is TGTGCCAGCAGCCAAGACAGGCTACCTAACTATGGCTACACCTTC. Translation gives CASSQDRLPNYGYTF. This chain connects TRBV6-6 to TRBJ1-2, with D possibly TRBD1 on 6 matching bases. The V gene's germline CDR1 is MNHNY and CDR2 SVGAGI (reference sequence). V lost 6 bases and J lost 0, with 14 bases in between. The CDR3 extends over 15 amino acids.

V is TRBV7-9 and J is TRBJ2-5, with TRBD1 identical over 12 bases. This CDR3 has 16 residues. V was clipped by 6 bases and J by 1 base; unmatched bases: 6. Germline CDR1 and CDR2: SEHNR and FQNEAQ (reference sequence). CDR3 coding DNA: TGTGCCAGCAGTCCCGGGACAGGGGGCCCCCAAGAGACCCAGTACTTC. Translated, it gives CASSPGTGGPQETQYF.

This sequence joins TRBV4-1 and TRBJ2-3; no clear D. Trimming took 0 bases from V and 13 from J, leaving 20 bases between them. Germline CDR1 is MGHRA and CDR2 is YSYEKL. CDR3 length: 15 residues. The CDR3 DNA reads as TGCGCCAGCAGCCAAGATCTGGTGGCTGGGTATGCTAAGTATTTT. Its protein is CASSQDLVAGYAKYF.

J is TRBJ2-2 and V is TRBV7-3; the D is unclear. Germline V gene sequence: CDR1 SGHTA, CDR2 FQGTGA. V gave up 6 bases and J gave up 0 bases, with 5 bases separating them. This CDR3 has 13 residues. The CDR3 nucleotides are TGTGCCAGCAGGGCTTCGAACACCGGGGAGCTGTTTTTT. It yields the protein CASRASNTGELFF.

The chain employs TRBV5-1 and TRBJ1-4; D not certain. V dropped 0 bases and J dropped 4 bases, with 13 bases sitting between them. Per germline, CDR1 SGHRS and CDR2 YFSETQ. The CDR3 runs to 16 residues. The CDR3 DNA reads TGCGCCAGCAGCTTGGCCCCGGGGTCGGGTAATGAAAAACTGTTTTTT. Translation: CASSLAPGSGNEKLFF.

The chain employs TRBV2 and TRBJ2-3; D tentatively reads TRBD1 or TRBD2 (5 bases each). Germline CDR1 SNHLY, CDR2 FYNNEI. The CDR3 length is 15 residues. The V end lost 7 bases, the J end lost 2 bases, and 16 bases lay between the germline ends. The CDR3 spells CASNGETAFTDTQYF. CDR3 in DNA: TGTGCCAGCAATGGGGAGACAGCTTTCACAGATACGCAGTATTTT.

The CDR3 region has the DNA TGTGCCAGTAGTAGAGGACAGGGAGGGGTCACTGAAGCTTTCTTT. As protein: CASSRGQGGVTEAFF. V gene TRBV19 combines with J gene TRBJ1-1, with 8 bases identical to TRBD1. The germline CDR1 and CDR2 sequences are LNHDA and SQIVND (reference sequence). The CDR3 is 15 residues long. V lost 4 bases to trimming and J lost 4 bases; unmatched junction nucleotides: 8.

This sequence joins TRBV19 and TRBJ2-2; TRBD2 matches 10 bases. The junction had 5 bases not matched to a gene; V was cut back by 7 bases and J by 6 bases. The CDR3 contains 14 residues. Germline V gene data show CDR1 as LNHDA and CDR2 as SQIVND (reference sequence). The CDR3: CASKERGGSGELFF. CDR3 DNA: TGTGCCAGTAAAGAGCGGGGGGGCTCCGGGGAGCTGTTTTTT.

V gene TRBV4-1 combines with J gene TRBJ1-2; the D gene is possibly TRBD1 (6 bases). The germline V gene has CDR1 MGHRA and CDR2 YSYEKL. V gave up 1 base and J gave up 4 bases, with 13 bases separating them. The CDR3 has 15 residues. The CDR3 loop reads CASSQVTGTLYGYTF. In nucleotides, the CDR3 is TGCGCCAGCAGCCAAGTCACCGGGACACTCTATGGCTACACCTTC.

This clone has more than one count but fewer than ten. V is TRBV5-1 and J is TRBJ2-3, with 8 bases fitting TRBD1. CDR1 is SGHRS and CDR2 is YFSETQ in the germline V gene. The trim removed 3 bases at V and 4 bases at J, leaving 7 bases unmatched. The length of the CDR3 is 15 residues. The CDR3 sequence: CASSSQGAHPDTQYF. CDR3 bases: TGCGCCAGCAGCTCCCAGGGGGCGCACCCAGATACGCAGTATTTT.

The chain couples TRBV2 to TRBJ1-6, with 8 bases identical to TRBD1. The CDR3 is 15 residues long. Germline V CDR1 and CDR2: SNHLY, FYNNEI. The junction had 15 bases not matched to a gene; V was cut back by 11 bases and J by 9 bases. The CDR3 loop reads CAAADRVVWGSPLHF. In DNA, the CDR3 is TGTGCCGCCGCGGACAGGGTGGTTTGGGGTTCACCCCTCCACTTT.

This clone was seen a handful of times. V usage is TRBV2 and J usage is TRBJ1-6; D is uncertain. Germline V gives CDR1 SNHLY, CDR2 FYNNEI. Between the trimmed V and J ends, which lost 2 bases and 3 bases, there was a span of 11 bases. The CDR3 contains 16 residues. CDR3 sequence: CASSESQPIYNSPLHF. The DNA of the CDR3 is TGTGCCAGCAGTGAAAGTCAGCCGATCTATAATTCACCCCTCCACTTT.

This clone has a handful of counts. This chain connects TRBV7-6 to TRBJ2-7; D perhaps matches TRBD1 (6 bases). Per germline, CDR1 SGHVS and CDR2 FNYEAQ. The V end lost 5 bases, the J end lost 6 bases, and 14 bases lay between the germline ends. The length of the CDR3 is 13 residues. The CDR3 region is CASSPEQGSEQYF. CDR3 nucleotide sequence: TGTGCCAGCAGCCCCGAACAGGGCTCCGAGCAGTACTTC.

The CDR3 protein is CASSDRGFSETQYF. In DNA, the CDR3 is TGTGCCAGCAGCGATAGGGGGTTTTCGGAGACCCAGTACTTC. The V and J genes are TRBV2 and TRBJ2-5, with D tentatively TRBD1 (6 bases). The V gene's germline CDR1 is SNHLY and CDR2 FYNNEI. CDR3 length: 14 residues. V lost 6 bases and J lost 5, with 16 bases in between.

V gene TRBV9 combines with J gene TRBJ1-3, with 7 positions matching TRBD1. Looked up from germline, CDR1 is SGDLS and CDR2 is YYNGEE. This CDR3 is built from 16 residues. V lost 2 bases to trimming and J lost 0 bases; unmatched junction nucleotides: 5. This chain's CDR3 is CASSVGTAFSGNTIYF. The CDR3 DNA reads TGTGCCAGCAGCGTCGGGACAGCTTTCTCTGGAAACACCATATATTTT.

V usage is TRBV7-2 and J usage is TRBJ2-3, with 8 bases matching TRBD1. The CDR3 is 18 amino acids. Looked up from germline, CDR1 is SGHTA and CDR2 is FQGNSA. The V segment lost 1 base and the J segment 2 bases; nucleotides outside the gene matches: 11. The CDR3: CASSLVPGRGRNTDTQYF. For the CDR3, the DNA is TGTGCCAGCAGCTTAGTACCCGGCAGGGGGCGTAACACAGATACGCAGTATTTT.

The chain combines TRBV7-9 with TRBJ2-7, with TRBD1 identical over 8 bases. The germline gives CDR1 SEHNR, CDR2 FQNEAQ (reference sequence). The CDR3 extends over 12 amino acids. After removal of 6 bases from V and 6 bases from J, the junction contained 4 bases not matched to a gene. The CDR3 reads CASRPDRGEQYF. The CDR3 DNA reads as TGTGCCAGCAGGCCCGACAGGGGCGAGCAGTACTTC. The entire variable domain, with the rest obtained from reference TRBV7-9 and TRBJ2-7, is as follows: DTGVSQNPRHKITKRGQNVTFRCDPISEHNRLYWYRQTLGQGPEFLTYFQNEAQLEKSRLLSDRFSAERPKGSFSTLEIQRTEQGDSAMYLCASRPDRGEQYFGPGTRLTVT.

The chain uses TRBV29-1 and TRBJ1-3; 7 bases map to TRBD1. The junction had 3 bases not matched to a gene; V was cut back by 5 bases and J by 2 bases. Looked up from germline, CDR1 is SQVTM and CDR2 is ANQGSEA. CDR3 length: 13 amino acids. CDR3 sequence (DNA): TGCAGCGTTTCAACAGGGGCTGGAAACACCATATATTTT. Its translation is CSVSTGAGNTIYF.

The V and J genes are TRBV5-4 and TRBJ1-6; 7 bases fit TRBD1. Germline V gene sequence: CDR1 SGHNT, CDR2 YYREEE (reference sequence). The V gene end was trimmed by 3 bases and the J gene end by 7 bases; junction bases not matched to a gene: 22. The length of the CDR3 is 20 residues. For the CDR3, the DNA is TGTGCCAGCAGCTCGCCAAGTGACAGGGCGACACCAACCGAGAATTCACCCCTCCACTTT. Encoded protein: CASSSPSDRATPTENSPLHF.